A single sample gave rise to the 23 T cell receptor beta chains below, sequenced in a study of T cell responses to AZD1222 COVID-19 vaccine. Clones were sequenced by immunoSEQ multiplex PCR, and TCRdb holds only the in-frame ones, with some missing. The repertoire holds 95,000 to 150,000 clones, with less than 95% as singletons. The specimen was peripheral blood, collected on day 0 of AZD1222 vaccination. Every receptor here comes from an adult in good health.

This clone was seen just once. V and J are TRBV10-2 and TRBJ1-4; D call uncertain. Trimming took 6 bases from V and 7 from J, leaving 9 bases between them. The CDR3 spans 12 residues. Germline lookup yields CDR1 WSHSY and CDR2 SAAADI. CDR3 in amino acids: CASREGREKLFF. The CDR3 nucleotides are TGCGCCAGCAGAGAAGGGCGTGAAAAACTGTTTTTT.

This chain joins TRBV2 and TRBJ1-1; no clear D. Germline assignment: CDR1 SNHLY and CDR2 FYNNEI. This CDR3 region has 15 residues. The V end was cut by 3 bases, the J end by 2 bases, with 13 bases between. The CDR3 is CASSEGRSTNTEAFF. The CDR3 DNA is TGTGCCAGCAGTGAGGGCAGATCCACAAACACTGAAGCTTTCTTT. Combining the CDR3 with reference TRBV2 and TRBJ1-1 gives the whole variable domain EPEVTQTPSHQVTQMGQEVILRCVPISNHLYFYWYRQILGQKVEFLVSFYNNEISEKSEIFDDQFSVERPDGSNFTLKIRSTKLEDSAMYFCASSEGRSTNTEAFFGQGTRLTVV.

The chain is built from TRBV4-2 and TRBJ2-1; 11 nucleotides line up with TRBD2. The germline gives CDR1 LGHNA, CDR2 YNFKEQ. The length of the CDR3 is 15 residues. Germline trimming cut 4 bases from V and 6 bases from J; bases unmatched to any gene: 5. CDR3 loop: CASSLTSGSGNEQFF. DNA for the CDR3: TGTGCCAGCAGCCTAACTAGCGGGAGCGGCAATGAGCAGTTCTTC.

The V and J genes are TRBV10-1 and TRBJ2-3; D not resolved. The V gene's germline CDR1 is WNHNN and CDR2 SYGVQD (reference sequence). The CDR3 has 13 residues. V was trimmed by 0 bases and J by 4 bases, leaving 5 bases between them. The CDR3 loop reads CASSESLADTQYF. The CDR3 nucleotides read TGCGCCAGCAGTGAGTCCCTCGCAGATACGCAGTATTTT.

The J gene is TRBJ2-5, the V gene TRBV5-1, with D hard to call. The CDR3 is 12 amino acids. V was clipped by 1 base and J by 4 bases, with 5 bases between them. The V gene's germline CDR1 is SGHRS and CDR2 YFSETQ. CDR3 residues: CASSLLGETQYF. DNA of the CDR3: TGCGCCAGCAGCTTGTTGGGAGAGACCCAGTACTTC. The full variable domain, with the rest looked up from reference TRBV5-1 and TRBJ2-5, is KAGVTQTPRYLIKTRGQQVTLSCSPISGHRSVSWYQQTPGQGLQFLFEYFSETQRNKGNFPGRFSGRQFSNSRSEMNVSTLELGDSALYLCASSLLGETQYFGPGTRLLVL.

The chain links TRBV7-3 to TRBJ2-5; D unclear. The CDR3 is 13 amino acids. From germline, CDR1 is SGHTA and CDR2 FQGTGA. V lost 2 bases to trimming and J lost 2 bases, with 6 bases between them. CDR3 nucleotide sequence: TGTGCCAGCAGCTTAGCACTTCAAGAGACCCAGTACTTC. Encoded protein: CASSLALQETQYF.

The rearrangement joins TRBV19 to TRBJ1-1; no definite D call. Germline V gives CDR1 LNHDA, CDR2 SQIVND (reference sequence). The CDR3 extends over 15 amino acids. Trimming took off 7 bases at V and 3 bases at J, with 18 bases between the two ends. CDR3 in amino acids: CASTSWGNRDTEAFF. The CDR3 DNA is TGTGCCAGTACGTCCTGGGGAAATAGAGACACTGAAGCTTTCTTT.

J is TRBJ1-5 and V is TRBV18; unclear D gene. The CDR3 is 15 residues long. V lost 2 bases and J lost 5, with 13 bases in between. Germline V gives CDR1 KGHSH, CDR2 LQKENI. The CDR3 loop is CASSPNSGVDQPQHF. The CDR3 bases are TGTGCCAGCTCACCAAACTCAGGCGTCGATCAGCCCCAGCATTTT.

The chain uses TRBV2 and TRBJ1-1; D uncertain. Trimming pared 4 bases from V and 3 bases from J, leaving 12 bases between. This CDR3 spans 14 amino acids. Germline V lookup: CDR1 SNHLY, CDR2 FYNNEI. The CDR3 nucleotides read TGTGCCAGCAGTGCTTTGAGCCGGGACACTGAAGCTTTCTTT. This codes for CASSALSRDTEAFF.

This sequence joins TRBV13 and TRBJ1-2, with a tentative D call TRBD1 (6 bases). The germline V and J ends were trimmed by 2 bases and 0 bases, with 13 bases remaining between them. The CDR3 is made up of 16 amino acids. The germline V gene has CDR1 PRHDT and CDR2 FYEKMQ (reference sequence). DNA for the CDR3: TGTGCCAGCAGCTTATTCGGACAGACGTCTAACTATGGCTACACCTTC. Translating gives CASSLFGQTSNYGYTF.

This chain connects TRBV3-1 (or the pseudogene TRBV3-2) to TRBJ1-3; a weak D match, TRBD1 (6 bases). CDR1 and CDR2 (germline): LGHDT, YNNKEL (reference sequence). V was cut by 1 base and J by 11 bases, with 12 bases left in between. There are 13 residues in the CDR3. DNA for the CDR3: TGTGCCAGCAGCCAAGGCAGGGGAGTTGCCATATATTTT. Encoded protein: CASSQGRGVAIYF.

This clone was counted between two and nine times. The rearrangement uses TRBV5-8 and TRBJ1-4, with 9 bases aligning to TRBD1. Germline loops: CDR1 SGHTS, CDR2 YDEGEE. The CDR3 is 14 residues long. V was pared by 4 bases and J by 8 bases, with 6 bases of the junction left unmatched. CDR3 residues: CASSLGQGGEKLFF. The CDR3 coding sequence is TGTGCCAGCAGCCTGGGACAGGGTGGCGAAAAACTGTTTTTT.

The chain recombines TRBV13 with TRBJ2-3; the match to TRBD2 covers 11 bases. Germline-derived CDR1 and CDR2 are PRHDT and FYEKMQ (reference sequence). The V segment lost 2 bases and the J segment 5 bases; nucleotides outside the gene matches: 0. This CDR3 is 14 amino acids long. The CDR3 bases are TGTGCCAGCAGCTTAACTAGCGGGAGAGATACGCAGTATTTT. Translated, it gives CASSLTSGRDTQYF.

This clone was seen just once. V usage is TRBV6-5 and J usage is TRBJ1-4; TRBD1 agrees at 8 bases. The CDR3 covers 14 residues. Germline lookup yields CDR1 MNHEY and CDR2 SVGAGI. The V gene end was trimmed by 6 bases and the J gene end by 5 bases; junction bases not matched to a gene: 5. CDR3 sequence reads: CASRQTGANEKLFF. CDR3 DNA: TGTGCCAGCAGACAGACAGGGGCGAATGAAAAACTGTTTTTT.

The genes are TRBV11-3 and TRBJ2-7, with D tentatively TRBD1 or TRBD2 (5 bases each). The CDR3 contains 14 residues. Trimming shortened V by 1 base and J by 2 bases, and 9 bases separated the two germline ends. Germline CDR1 SGHNT, CDR2 YENEEA. The CDR3 sequence is CASSLGGPTYEQYF. CDR3 nucleotide sequence: TGTGCCAGCAGCTTAGGGGGACCTACCTACGAGCAGTACTTC.

As for this clone: The junction does not match germline at one end; this may be a read error. The V call is TRBV15, the J call TRBJ2-3; D uncertain. The CDR3 contains 16 residues. Germline CDR1 reads LNHNV; CDR2 reads YYDKDF (reference sequence). This CDR3 reads CAASREKSVGTDTQYF. The CDR3 DNA sequence: TGTGCCGCCAGCAGAGAAAAATCGGTGGGCACAGATACGCAGTATTTT.

J is TRBJ1-2 and V is TRBV5-1; D is possibly TRBD1 (5 bases). The ends were cut back, 4 bases at V and 2 bases at J, with 9 bases in the middle. The CDR3 is 13 residues long. The germline V gene has CDR1 SGHRS and CDR2 YFSETQ. CDR3 residues: CASSQGPNYGYTF. The DNA for the CDR3 is TGCGCCAGCAGCCAGGGCCCCAACTATGGCTACACCTTC.

The chain joins TRBV7-2 to TRBJ2-7; D ambiguous. The germline V and J ends were trimmed by 1 base and 1 base, with 2 bases remaining between them. The CDR3 has 12 residues. CDR1 is SGHTA and CDR2 is FQGNSA in the germline V gene. CDR3 sequence: CASSLVSYEQYF. The CDR3 bases are TGTGCCAGCAGCTTAGTATCCTACGAGCAGTACTTC.

The chain combines TRBV6-5 with TRBJ1-1; D gene ambiguous. The CDR3 sequence is 16 residues long. The V gene's germline CDR1 is MNHEY and CDR2 SVGAGI. Trimming stripped 3 bases from V and 1 base from J, with 15 bases between. CDR3 bases: TGTGCCAGCAGTTATATCGTAGCGGCCGGGAACACTGAAGCTTTCTTT. It codes for CASSYIVAAGNTEAFF.

The chain links TRBV19 to TRBJ2-7, with D perhaps matching TRBD2 (6 bases). The CDR3 consists of 15 residues. Germline V gene sequence: CDR1 LNHDA, CDR2 SQIVND (reference sequence). V shed 7 bases and J shed 6 bases, with 22 bases lying between them. CDR3 sequence: CASKEVRGGASEQYF. The CDR3 nucleotides are TGTGCCAGTAAGGAAGTGCGCGGAGGGGCCTCCGAGCAGTACTTC.

The chain is built from TRBV20-1 and TRBJ1-4; the D is unclear. Germline V gene data show CDR1 as DFQATT and CDR2 as SNEGSKA (reference sequence). The CDR3 spans 13 residues. Trimming removed 3 bases at V and 8 bases at J, with 13 bases between. DNA of the CDR3: TGCAGTGCTAGTTTAGGGAGGGAGGAAAAACTGTTTTTT. Translating gives CSASLGREEKLFF.

J is TRBJ1-5 and V is TRBV2; the D is unclear. Trimming took off 5 bases at V and 7 bases at J, with 18 bases between the two ends. CDR1 is SNHLY and CDR2 is FYNNEI in the germline V gene. This CDR3 is 15 amino acids long. The CDR3 is CASSPASQDRQPQHF. The CDR3 DNA is TGTGCCAGCAGTCCTGCCAGTCAAGATAGGCAGCCCCAGCATTTT.

The gene calls are TRBV27 and TRBJ1-2; TRBD1 agrees at 10 bases. The CDR3 sequence is 16 residues long. Germline V gives CDR1 MNHEY, CDR2 SMNVEV (reference sequence). Losses at the gene ends were 5 bases for V and 8 bases for J; bases not matched to a gene: 14. CDR3 in DNA: TGTGCCAGCAGTATCTCCGGGACAGGGGTACCCACCGGCTACACCTTC. Its translation: CASSISGTGVPTGYTF.